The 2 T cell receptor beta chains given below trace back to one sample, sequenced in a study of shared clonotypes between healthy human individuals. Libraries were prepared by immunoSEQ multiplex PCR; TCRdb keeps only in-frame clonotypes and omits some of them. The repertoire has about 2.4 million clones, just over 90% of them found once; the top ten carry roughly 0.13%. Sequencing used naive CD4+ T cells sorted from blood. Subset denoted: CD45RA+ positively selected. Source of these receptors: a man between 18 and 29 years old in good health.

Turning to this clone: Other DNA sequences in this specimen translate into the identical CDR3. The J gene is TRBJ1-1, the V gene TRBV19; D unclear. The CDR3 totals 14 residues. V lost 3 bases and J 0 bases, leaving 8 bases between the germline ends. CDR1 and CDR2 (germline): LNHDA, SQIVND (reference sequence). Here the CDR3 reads CASSISGMNTEAFF. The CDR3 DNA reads TGTGCCAGTAGTATCTCCGGTATGAACACTGAAGCTTTCTTT.

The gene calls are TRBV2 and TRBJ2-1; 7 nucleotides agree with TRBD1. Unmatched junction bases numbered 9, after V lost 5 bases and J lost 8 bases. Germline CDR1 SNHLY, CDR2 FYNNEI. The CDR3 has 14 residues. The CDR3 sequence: CASSTQGVQDEQFF. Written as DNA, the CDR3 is TGTGCCAGCAGTACGCAGGGGGTTCAAGATGAGCAGTTCTTC.